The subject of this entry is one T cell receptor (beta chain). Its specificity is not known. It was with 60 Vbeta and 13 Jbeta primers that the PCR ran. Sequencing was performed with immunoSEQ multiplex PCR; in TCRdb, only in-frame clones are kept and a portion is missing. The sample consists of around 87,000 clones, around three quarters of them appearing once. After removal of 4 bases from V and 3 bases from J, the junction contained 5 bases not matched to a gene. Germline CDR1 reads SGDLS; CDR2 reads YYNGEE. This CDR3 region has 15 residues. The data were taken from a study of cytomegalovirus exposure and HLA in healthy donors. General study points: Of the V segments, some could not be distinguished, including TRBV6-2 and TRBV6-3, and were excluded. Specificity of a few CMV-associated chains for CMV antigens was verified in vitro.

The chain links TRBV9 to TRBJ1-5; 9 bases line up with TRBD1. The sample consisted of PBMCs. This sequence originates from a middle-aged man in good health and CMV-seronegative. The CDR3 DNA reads TGTGCCAGCAGCCCGGGACAGGGAGACAATCAGCCCCAGCATTTT. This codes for CASSPGQGDNQPQHF. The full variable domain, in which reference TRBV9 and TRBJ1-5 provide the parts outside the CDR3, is DSGVTQTPKHLITATGQRVTLRCSPRSGDLSVYWYQQSLDQGLQFLIQYYNGEERAKGNILERFSAQQFPDLHSELNLSSLELGDSALYFCASSPGQGDNQPQHFGDGTRLSIL.